In this sample, the clone carrying this T cell receptor beta chain turned up many times. Amplified regions were TCR beta CDR3 sequences from RNA transcripts. Using the HTBI primer set, a first-round RT-PCR was run on the TCR CDR3. TCRdb processed the multiplex PCR reads anew with MiXCR; each CDR3 protein has one entry. The sample consists of around 270,000 distinct CDR3 sequences, roughly a fifth of them appearing once. The CDR3 sequence is 15 residues long. The ends lost 4 bases at V and 4 bases at J; junction bases unmatched: 7. CDR1 and CDR2 from the germline V gene are SGHKS and YYEKEE (reference sequence). At least 3 on the Clinical Activity Score was recorded for ophthalmopathy patients, who also had NOSPECS grade at least 4 and duration under 3 months. Pregnant or lactating patients were excluded, as were those with uncontrolled infection or other autoimmune disease. The study based diagnoses on clinical symptoms, serum thyroxine and TRAb, thyroid ultrasound and orbital computed tomography.

This sample stems from a study of T cells in Graves' hyperthyroidism and ophthalmopathy. Sequencing was carried out using blood. This clonotype was sampled from a man aged 45-60 years with Graves' ophthalmopathy. V and J are TRBV5-5 and TRBJ2-5, with 10 bases aligning to TRBD2. The CDR3 sequence is CASSLTSGMGETQYF. The CDR3 nucleotides are TGTGCCAGCAGCCTAACTAGCGGGATGGGAGAGACCCAGTACTTC.